What follows are 3 T cell receptor beta chains derived from one specimen sequenced in a study of T cell responses to AZD1222 COVID-19 vaccine. Profiled with immunoSEQ multiplex PCR; TCRdb holds only in-frame clones, not every one. The sample includes about 110,000 clones, about 90% seen only once; the top ten take about 16%. The sample in question was peripheral blood, obtained 28 days after the second AZD1222 dose. These receptors were obtained from an adult who received the AZD1222 COVID-19 vaccine.

The genes are TRBV12-2 and TRBJ2-1; the tabulated D call, TRBD1, remains unverified against the DNA. TRBV12-2 is a pseudogene segment. The CDR3 covers 19 residues. CDR3 residues: CASRPSRDRGQSSYNEQFF. DNA for the CDR3: TGTGCAAGTCGCCCGTCCCGGGACAGGGGGCAAAGCTCCTACAATGAGCAGTTCTTC.

V gene TRBV3-1 (or the pseudogene TRBV3-2) combines with J gene TRBJ1-6; D not certain. Trimming removed 1 base at V and 8 bases at J, with 12 bases between. Germline CDR1 and CDR2: LGHDT and YNNKEL (reference sequence). The CDR3 totals 15 residues. The CDR3 DNA reads as TGTGCCAGCAGCCAAGGACTACTCTCATATTCACCCCTCCACTTT. Its protein is CASSQGLLSYSPLHF.

CDR3 in amino acids: CASVETQYF. In nucleotides, the CDR3 is TGTGCCAGCGTAGAGACCCAGTACTTC. This chain connects TRBV27 to TRBJ2-5, with unresolved D. CDR3 length: 9 amino acids. Germline-derived CDR1 and CDR2 are MNHEY and SMNVEV (reference sequence). Trimming pared 8 bases from V and 4 bases from J, leaving 2 bases between.